One and the same sample provided the 27 T cell receptor beta chains below, sequenced in a study of CD8+ T cells in alopecia areata. cDNA serving as the sequencing template came from extracted, reverse transcribed RNA. Sequenced by immunoSEQ multiplex PCR; TCRdb stores in-frame clones only, minus some. The sample lists over 100,000 clones, roughly 50% occurring once. The treatment: oral pan-JAK inhibitor, 5-10 mg twice daily. The sequenced sample was CD8+ T cells sorted from blood, obtained at week 24, from a patient treated with tofacitinib. The receptors originated from a human donor with alopecia areata.

The chain employs TRBV13 and TRBJ2-1; D might be TRBD2 (6 bases). The CDR3 runs to 13 residues. With 4 bases removed from V and 4 bases from J, the gap between germline ends came to 8 bases. Germline-derived CDR1 and CDR2 are PRHDT and FYEKMQ (reference sequence). The CDR3: CASSYSGYNEQFF. The CDR3 nucleotides read TGTGCCAGCAGCTATAGCGGTTACAATGAGCAGTTCTTC.

CDR3 loop: CASSHGTEGPYEQYF. The CDR3 nucleotides read TGCGCCAGCAGCCATGGGACCGAGGGCCCCTACGAGCAGTACTTC. The chain carries TRBV4-1 and TRBJ2-7; D may correspond to TRBD1 or TRBD2 (5 bases each). The CDR3 length is 15 residues. V lost 3 bases to trimming and J lost 2 bases, with 14 bases between them. CDR1 MGHRA and CDR2 YSYEKL come from the germline V gene.

The chain combines TRBV6-1 with TRBJ1-1, with D possibly matching TRBD1 (6 bases). The CDR3 sequence is 15 residues long. Germline lookup yields CDR1 MNHNS and CDR2 SASEGT. The germline V and J ends were trimmed by 4 bases and 0 bases, with 12 bases remaining between them. The CDR3 is CASSGGQVMNTEAFF. The CDR3 DNA is TGTGCCAGCAGTGGGGGACAAGTAATGAACACTGAAGCTTTCTTT.

This clone was counted between two and nine times. The rearrangement links TRBV6-1 to TRBJ2-7; a possible D gene is TRBD1 (6 bases). The germline CDR1 and CDR2 sequences are MNHNS and SASEGT. Trimming stripped 2 bases from V and 5 bases from J, with 19 bases between. The CDR3 length is 16 residues. CDR3 region: CASSESVLDSPDEQYF. CDR3 nucleotide sequence: TGTGCCAGCAGTGAATCAGTTCTGGACAGTCCGGACGAGCAGTACTTC.

This clone appeared a few times. The CDR3: CSIWTGNSYEQYF. The CDR3 nucleotides are TGCAGCATATGGACAGGGAACTCCTACGAGCAGTACTTC. The rearrangement links TRBV29-1 to TRBJ2-7; 8 nucleotides agree with TRBD1. V gave up 8 bases and J gave up 0 bases; unmatched junction bases: 6. The CDR3 extends over 13 amino acids. Germline CDR1 and CDR2: SQVTM and ANQGSEA.

This chain connects TRBV30 to TRBJ2-7; 7 positions match TRBD2. V lost 1 base, J lost 0 bases, and 9 bases stayed unmatched. Germline CDR1 reads GTSNPN; CDR2 reads SVGIG (reference sequence). The CDR3 sequence is 16 residues long. CDR3 sequence: CAWSGGGGRVSYEQYF. CDR3 nucleotides: TGTGCCTGGAGTGGAGGTGGAGGGAGGGTCTCCTACGAGCAGTACTTC.

This clone was detected a few times. The gene calls are TRBV27 and TRBJ1-5; D is unresolved. The germline V and J ends were trimmed by 0 bases and 10 bases, with 13 bases remaining between them. The V gene's germline CDR1 is MNHEY and CDR2 SMNVEV (reference sequence). The CDR3 consists of 14 residues. This CDR3 reads CASSLSSDWEPQHF. CDR3 DNA sequence: TGTGCCAGCAGTTTATCATCCGATTGGGAACCCCAGCATTTT.

V is TRBV7-9 and J is TRBJ1-2, with D uncertain. With 6 bases removed from V and 3 bases from J, the gap between germline ends came to 11 bases. CDR1 is SEHNR and CDR2 is FQNEAQ in the germline V gene (reference sequence). The CDR3 consists of 13 residues. The CDR3, as DNA: TGTGCCAGCAGACCGCACAGCGACTATGGCTACACCTTC. Translating gives CASRPHSDYGYTF.

The chain joins TRBV25-1 to TRBJ1-6, with D possibly being TRBD1 (6 bases). Trimming removed 8 bases at V and 8 bases at J, with 13 bases between. The CDR3 sequence is 13 residues long. Germline-derived CDR1 and CDR2 are MGHDK and SYGVNS. The CDR3 is CASGGSGDSPLHF. The DNA for the CDR3 is TGTGCCAGCGGGGGCTCGGGTGATTCACCCCTCCACTTT.

The chain carries TRBV30 and TRBJ2-7; D remains unclear. In germline, CDR1 is GTSNPN, CDR2 SVGIG (reference sequence). V was shortened by 4 bases and J by 6 bases, with 10 bases between the two germline ends. The CDR3 consists of 11 residues. The CDR3 reads CAWNEGLEQYF. The DNA of the CDR3 is TGTGCCTGGAATGAAGGGCTCGAGCAGTACTTC.

This clone was seen a handful of times. The same CDR3 can be traced to other DNA sequences in this sample. V is TRBV19 and J is TRBJ2-7, with TRBD1 matching 7 bases. V lost 7 bases, J lost 0 bases, and 6 bases stayed unmatched. The CDR3 is 14 amino acids. Germline CDR1 and CDR2: LNHDA and SQIVND (reference sequence). Here the CDR3 DNA reads TGTGCCAGTACCCGAGACAGGGACTCCTACGAGCAGTACTTC. Its translation: CASTRDRDSYEQYF. The full variable domain, its missing parts supplied by reference TRBV19 and TRBJ2-7, is DGGITQSPKYLFRKEGQNVTLSCEQNLNHDAMYWYRQDPGQGLRLIYYSQIVNDFQKGDIAEGYSVSREKKESFPLTVTSAQKNPTAFYLCASTRDRDSYEQYFGPGTRLTVT.

This clone appeared a few times. Other DNA sequences in this sample translate to the same CDR3. This sequence joins TRBV9 and TRBJ2-3; no definite D call. This CDR3 comprises 12 residues. The V end was cut by 0 bases, the J end by 4 bases, with 3 bases between. Germline-derived CDR1 and CDR2 are SGDLS and YYNGEE. The CDR3 sequence: CASSVDSDTQYF. CDR3 DNA sequence: TGTGCCAGCAGCGTAGACTCAGATACGCAGTATTTT.

This clone was observed a handful of times. The rearrangement links TRBV5-6 to TRBJ1-2, with TRBD1 as a possible D gene (6 bases). V was pared by 4 bases and J by 8 bases, with 15 bases between. The CDR3 is 13 amino acids. Germline V gene data show CDR1 as SGHDT and CDR2 as YYEEEE. The chain's CDR3 is CASSPGGGRGYTF. The CDR3 coding sequence is TGTGCCAGCAGCCCTGGTGGGGGGCGAGGCTACACCTTC. Drawing the rest from reference TRBV5-6 and TRBJ1-2, the complete variable domain is DAGVTQSPTHLIKTRGQQVTLRCSPKSGHDTVSWYQQALGQGPQFIFQYYEEEERQRGNFPDRFSGHQFPNYSSELNVNALLLGDSALYLCASSPGGGRGYTFGSGTRLTVV.

The J gene is TRBJ2-1, the V gene TRBV6-5; 10 bases line up with TRBD1. This CDR3 spans 16 amino acids. The J segment lost 8 bases and the V segment lost 0 bases, leaving 7 bases of the junction unmatched. Germline loops: CDR1 MNHEY, CDR2 SVGAGI. The CDR3 coding sequence is TGTGCCAGCAGTTACTCGGGACAGGGGAGGTGGGATGAGCAGTTCTTC. Its protein is CASSYSGQGRWDEQFF.

The CDR3 sequence: CASSYSLSEGNTEAFF. In DNA form, the CDR3 reads TGTGCCAGCAGTTACTCGTTAAGTGAAGGCAACACTGAAGCTTTCTTT. The chain employs TRBV6-5 and TRBJ1-1; D unclear. V gave up 0 bases and J gave up 2 bases, with 13 bases separating them. Germline values: CDR1 MNHEY, CDR2 SVGAGI. The CDR3 consists of 16 residues.

The chain couples TRBV7-8 to TRBJ1-2; possibly TRBD1 for D (5 bases). This CDR3 spans 17 amino acids. Germline CDR1 is SGHVS and CDR2 is FQNEAQ. V was pared by 1 base and J by 5 bases, with 20 bases between. This chain's CDR3 is CASSLVVRGLGGYGYTF. The CDR3 bases are TGTGCCAGCAGCTTAGTCGTTCGGGGACTTGGAGGGTATGGCTACACCTTC.

The V gene is TRBV27, the J gene TRBJ2-5, with D possibly matching TRBD1 (5 bases). Trimming removed 1 base at V and 5 bases at J, with 14 bases between. Per germline, CDR1 MNHEY and CDR2 SMNVEV (reference sequence). CDR3 length: 15 residues. Here the CDR3 reads CASSLWAGNMETQYF. The CDR3 DNA reads TGTGCCAGCAGTTTATGGGCAGGGAATATGGAGACCCAGTACTTC.

This clone was counted a few times. The CDR3 nucleotides are TGTGCCAGCAGCGCGGGAGGGGGGAACTCCTACAATGAGCAGTTCTTC. It yields the protein CASSAGGGNSYNEQFF. The chain recombines TRBV9 with TRBJ2-1; the match to TRBD2 covers 8 bases. The V segment lost 3 bases and the J segment 0 bases; nucleotides outside the gene matches: 5. Germline values: CDR1 SGDLS, CDR2 YYNGEE. This CDR3 is 16 amino acids long.

V and J are TRBV5-6 and TRBJ1-4; D ambiguous. Trimming shortened V by 0 bases and J by 8 bases, and 8 bases separated the two germline ends. CDR1 SGHDT and CDR2 YYEEEE come from the germline V gene. CDR3 length: 13 amino acids. The CDR3 loop is CASSLGGSEKLFF. CDR3 nucleotide sequence: TGTGCCAGCAGCTTGGGGGGATCAGAAAAACTGTTTTTT.

The chain is built from TRBV9 and TRBJ2-7, with 12 bases matching TRBD1. The CDR3 consists of 15 residues. The V gene end was trimmed by 2 bases and the J gene end by 2 bases; junction bases not matched to a gene: 2. Germline-derived CDR1 and CDR2 are SGDLS and YYNGEE. CDR3 nucleotides: TGTGCCAGCAGCGTGGGGGACAGGGGGCCCTACGAGCAGTACTTC. As protein: CASSVGDRGPYEQYF.

The CDR3 reads CASSTSAEQFF. The DNA of the CDR3 is TGTGCCAGCAGCACCTCTGCGGAGCAGTTCTTC. The chain couples TRBV5-4 to TRBJ2-1; D is unresolved. Germline V CDR1 and CDR2: SGHNT, YYREEE (reference sequence). The CDR3 spans 11 residues. The germline V and J ends were trimmed by 4 bases and 10 bases, with 9 bases remaining between them.

About this clone: Other DNA sequences of this sample code for an identical CDR3. V usage is TRBV29-1 and J usage is TRBJ1-1; D is unresolved. The CDR3 loop spans 10 amino acids. Germline V CDR1 and CDR2: SQVTM, ANQGSEA. The V end lost 6 bases, the J end lost 8 bases, and 10 bases lay between the germline ends. The CDR3 here is CSVVGGEAFF. CDR3 in DNA: TGCAGCGTCGTTGGAGGGGAAGCTTTCTTT.

This chain uses TRBV7-9 with TRBJ2-1; D is uncertain. Trimming left V 1 base short and J 11 bases short, with 9 bases between. Germline V gives CDR1 SEHNR, CDR2 FQNEAQ (reference sequence). This CDR3 contains 12 residues. The CDR3 loop reads CASSLEPRKQFF. CDR3 nucleotides: TGTGCCAGCAGCTTAGAGCCCCGGAAGCAGTTCTTC.

The chain has TRBV15 and TRBJ2-7; D not certain. Per the germline V gene, CDR1 is LNHNV and CDR2 is YYDKDF (reference sequence). This CDR3 has 15 amino acids. V gave up 1 base and J gave up 2 bases, with 12 bases separating them. The CDR3 protein is CATSRAVMETYEQYF. In nucleotides, the CDR3 is TGTGCCACCAGCAGAGCGGTCATGGAGACCTACGAGCAGTACTTC.

The rearrangement links TRBV6-5 to TRBJ1-2; 7 bases align to TRBD1. Looked up from germline, CDR1 is MNHEY and CDR2 is SVGAGI. V lost 0 bases and J lost 3; bases outside the gene matches: 4. This CDR3 has 15 amino acids. Here the CDR3 reads CASSYSRGLHYGYTF. The CDR3 region has the DNA TGTGCCAGCAGTTACTCTAGGGGGCTACACTATGGCTACACCTTC.

This chain connects TRBV29-1 to TRBJ2-1; the D call may be TRBD1 or TRBD2 (5 bases each). This CDR3 spans 16 amino acids. Between the trimmed V and J ends, which lost 7 bases and 9 bases, there was a span of 28 bases. Germline CDR1 is SQVTM and CDR2 is ANQGSEA. CDR3 nucleotides: TGCAGCGCCAGCCAGGAAAGGGGAGTTGGTCTAATTGAGCAGTTCTTC. Translating gives CSASQERGVGLIEQFF.

This clone turned up a few times. The J gene is TRBJ1-2, the V gene TRBV7-9, with D hard to call. Between the trimmed V and J ends, which lost 3 bases and 1 base, there was a span of 18 bases. The length of the CDR3 is 17 residues. The germline CDR1 and CDR2 sequences are SEHNR and FQNEAQ (reference sequence). The CDR3 loop is CASSLEVSGSGNYGYTF. CDR3 bases: TGTGCCAGCAGCTTGGAGGTATCGGGCAGTGGTAACTATGGCTACACCTTC.